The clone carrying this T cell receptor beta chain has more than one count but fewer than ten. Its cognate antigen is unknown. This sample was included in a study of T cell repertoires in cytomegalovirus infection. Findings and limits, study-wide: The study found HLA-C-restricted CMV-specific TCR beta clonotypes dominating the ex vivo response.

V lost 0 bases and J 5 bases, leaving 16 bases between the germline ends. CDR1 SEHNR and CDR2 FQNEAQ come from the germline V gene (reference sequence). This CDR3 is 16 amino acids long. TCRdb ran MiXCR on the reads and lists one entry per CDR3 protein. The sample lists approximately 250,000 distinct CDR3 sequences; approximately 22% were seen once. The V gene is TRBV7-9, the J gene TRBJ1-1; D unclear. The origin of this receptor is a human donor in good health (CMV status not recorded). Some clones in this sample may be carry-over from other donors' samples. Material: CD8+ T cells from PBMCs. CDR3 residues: CASSLAFLARGTEAFF. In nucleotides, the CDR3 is TGTGCCAGCAGCTTAGCGTTCCTGGCAAGAGGGACTGAAGCTTTCTTT. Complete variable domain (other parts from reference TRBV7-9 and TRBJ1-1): DTGVSQNPRHKITKRGQNVTFRCDPISEHNRLYWYRQTLGQGPEFLTYFQNEAQLEKSRLLSDRFSAERPKGSFSTLEIQRTEQGDSAMYLCASSLAFLARGTEAFFGQGTRLTVV.